One and the same sample provided the 27 T cell receptor beta chains below, sequenced in a study of CD8 T cells in ankylosing spondylitis. Study-wide results and limits: Ankylosing spondylitis blood appeared to be characterized by a TCR beta motif of under ten highly homologous variants.

These TCRs' antigens remain unknown. Via MiXCR, TCRdb re-called the 5' RACE reads, giving one row per CDR3 protein. This table holds some 840,000 distinct CDR3 sequences, approximately 12% found once. Sequencing was performed on blood, either unsorted or a sorted T cell fraction (not recorded which). All receptors come from a male donor with ankylosing spondylitis.

V usage is TRBV7-9 and J usage is TRBJ1-5; 9 nucleotides match TRBD1. Germline CDR1 and CDR2: SEHNR and FQNEAQ (reference sequence). This CDR3 region has 16 residues. V shed 0 bases, J shed 1 base, and the junction held 1 base outside the gene matches. The CDR3 reads CASSLAGTGSNQPQHF. The CDR3 DNA is TGTGCCAGCAGCTTAGCTGGGACAGGGAGCAATCAGCCCCAGCATTTT.

In this sample, this clonotype turned up many times. The rearrangement joins TRBV12-3 or TRBV12-4 to TRBJ1-1, with D uncertain. Trimming took 6 bases from V and 8 from J, leaving 7 bases between them. There are 10 residues in the CDR3. CDR3 DNA sequence: TGTGCCAGCAGGTTCTCGGAAGCTTTCTTT. Protein: CASRFSEAFF.

This chain joins TRBV19 and TRBJ1-5, with unresolved D. V dropped 2 bases and J dropped 5 bases, with 7 bases sitting between them. This CDR3 has 13 residues. The germline CDR1 and CDR2 sequences are LNHDA and SQIVND (reference sequence). The CDR3 here is CASSIPFYQPQHF. In DNA form, the CDR3 reads TGTGCCAGTAGTATACCGTTCTATCAGCCCCAGCATTTT.

This clonotype occurred a few times. The chain uses TRBV20-1 and TRBJ2-6; 10 bases map to TRBD1. V gave up 7 bases and J gave up 1 base; unmatched junction bases: 7. This CDR3 is 16 amino acids long. The germline gives CDR1 DFQATT, CDR2 SNEGSKA (reference sequence). CDR3 sequence: CSVPDRGSSGANVLTF. The CDR3 DNA follows: TGCAGTGTTCCGGACAGGGGGTCGTCTGGGGCCAACGTCCTGACTTTC.

This clonotype was counted between two and nine times. The chain links TRBV20-1 to TRBJ2-1, with D unclear. This CDR3 has 14 residues. Germline V gene data show CDR1 as DFQATT and CDR2 as SNEGSKA (reference sequence). Deletions cut 1 base from V and 4 bases from J, with 11 bases between. The CDR3 DNA reads TGCAGTGCTAGAGCGGCGACTGAGTACAATGAGCAGTTCTTC. This encodes CSARAATEYNEQFF.

The table lists this clonotype with a few counts. This chain links TRBV20-1 with TRBJ1-1; unclear D gene. CDR3 length: 14 residues. Germline CDR1 and CDR2: DFQATT and SNEGSKA (reference sequence). Deletions cut 3 bases from V and 5 bases from J, with 16 bases between. The CDR3 DNA sequence: TGCAGTGCTAGTAGGGCCCCCCTGAGGACTGAAGCTTTCTTT. This codes for CSASRAPLRTEAFF.

This clonotype was counted only a few times. The chain links TRBV24-1 to TRBJ2-7; weak D call: TRBD2 (6 bases). The germline CDR1 and CDR2 sequences are KGHDR and SFDVKD. The V gene lost 4 bases and the J gene lost 4 bases, with 10 bases spanning the gap. This CDR3 has 13 amino acids. The DNA of the CDR3 is TGTGCCACCAGTGACCCTAGCGAGTACGAGCAGTACTTC. As protein: CATSDPSEYEQYF.

The V call is TRBV28, the J call TRBJ2-1, with D unresolved. The germline V and J ends were trimmed by 5 bases and 0 bases, with 5 bases remaining between them. Germline V lookup: CDR1 MDHEN, CDR2 SYDVKM. The CDR3 extends over 13 amino acids. CDR3 protein: CASSTPSYNEQFF. DNA of the CDR3: TGTGCCAGCAGTACCCCCTCCTACAATGAGCAGTTCTTC.

This clonotype was picked up many times. This rearrangement joins TRBV12-3 or TRBV12-4 to TRBJ2-1; D remains ambiguous. V lost 8 bases to trimming and J lost 4 bases, with 9 bases between them. The CDR3 spans 12 residues. The DNA of the CDR3 is TGTGCCAGCCGGTACTCGTACAATGAGCAGTTCTTC. It specifies CASRYSYNEQFF.

Many counts were recorded for this clonotype. The chain joins TRBV20-1 to TRBJ2-2; D is unresolved. The CDR3 covers 13 residues. Germline-derived CDR1 and CDR2 are DFQATT and SNEGSKA (reference sequence). V lost 5 bases, J lost 0 bases, and 7 bases lay in between. The CDR3 DNA sequence: TGCAGTGCTTGTCGGTCGAACACCGGGGAGCTGTTTTTT. It codes for CSACRSNTGELFF.

In its sample, this clonotype was seen a few times. This chain joins TRBV7-2 and TRBJ2-3; D is ambiguous. V was pared by 4 bases and J by 8 bases, with 7 bases between. The V gene's germline CDR1 is SGHTA and CDR2 FQGNSA. The CDR3 sequence is 11 residues long. The CDR3 loop reads CASSSKATQYF. The CDR3 DNA follows: TGTGCCAGCAGCTCCAAGGCTACGCAGTATTTT.

This clonotype was recorded at least ten times. The V and J genes are TRBV12-3 or TRBV12-4 and TRBJ2-7, with no clear D. Trimming took off 3 bases at V and 5 bases at J, with 11 bases between the two ends. CDR3 length equals 13 residues. The CDR3 nucleotides are TGTGCCAGCAGTTTCGGAATAGGGAACGAGCAGTACTTC. Its translation: CASSFGIGNEQYF.

In its sample, this clonotype was seen a few times. This rearrangement joins TRBV5-1 to TRBJ2-1; maybe TRBD2 (6 bases). The CDR3 consists of 16 residues. Between the trimmed V and J ends, which lost 2 bases and 0 bases, there was a span of 12 bases. Germline loops: CDR1 SGHRS, CDR2 YFSETQ. The CDR3 here is CASSLIGRGSYNEQFF. The CDR3 DNA reads TGCGCCAGCAGCTTAATCGGGCGGGGCTCCTACAATGAGCAGTTCTTC. Full variable domain (missing parts from reference TRBV5-1 and TRBJ2-1): KAGVTQTPRYLIKTRGQQVTLSCSPISGHRSVSWYQQTPGQGLQFLFEYFSETQRNKGNFPGRFSGRQFSNSRSEMNVSTLELGDSALYLCASSLIGRGSYNEQFFGPGTRLTVL.

Only a few counts were recorded for this clonotype. The chain employs TRBV5-5 and TRBJ1-2; the D gene is possibly TRBD1 (5 bases). The germline CDR1 and CDR2 sequences are SGHKS and YYEKEE (reference sequence). Between the trimmed V and J ends, which lost 4 bases and 8 bases, there was a span of 18 bases. The CDR3 extends over 14 amino acids. The CDR3 nucleotides read TGTGCCAGCAGCCTTTTAGCAGGGTCTTCAGGCTACACCTTC. Encoded protein: CASSLLAGSSGYTF.

This clonotype was seen a handful of times. V and J are TRBV28 and TRBJ2-1; D may be TRBD2 (5 bases). The CDR3 covers 17 residues. V lost 4 bases, J lost 4 bases, and 20 bases lay in between. The germline V gene encodes CDR1 MDHEN and CDR2 SYDVKM. CDR3 coding DNA: TGTGCCAGCAGTTCCCCCCCACTTAGATGGACTTACAATGAGCAGTTCTTC. This encodes CASSSPPLRWTYNEQFF. Filled out from reference TRBV28 and TRBJ2-1, the complete variable domain reads DVKVTQSSRYLVKRTGEKVFLECVQDMDHENMFWYRQDPGLGLRLIYFSYDVKMKEKGDIPEGYSVSREKKERFSLILESASTNQTSMYLCASSSPPLRWTYNEQFFGPGTRLTVL.

The CDR3: CASSYSNGQGSTEAFF. The CDR3 coding sequence is TGTGCCAGCAGTTACTCCAACGGACAGGGGAGCACTGAAGCTTTCTTT. This rearrangement joins TRBV6-2 or TRBV6-3 to TRBJ1-1; 9 bases are a match to TRBD1. CDR1 and CDR2 (germline): MNHEY, SVGEGT. V lost 0 bases to trimming and J lost 4 bases; unmatched junction nucleotides: 6. The CDR3 is made up of 16 amino acids.

This rearrangement joins TRBV7-9 to TRBJ2-7; D may be TRBD1 or TRBD2 (6 bases each). The CDR3 contains 12 residues. The V end lost 11 bases, the J end lost 3 bases, and 14 bases lay between the germline ends. Germline CDR1 and CDR2: SEHNR and FQNEAQ (reference sequence). CDR3 region: CASKGGRYEQYF. Here the CDR3 DNA reads TGTGCCTCGAAGGGGGGCCGCTACGAGCAGTACTTC.

J is TRBJ1-3 and V is TRBV10-3; D not resolved. The CDR3 consists of 13 residues. V was pared by 5 bases and J by 7 bases, with 12 bases between. Germline V CDR1 and CDR2: ENHRY, SYGVKD. CDR3 loop: CAISIDLGNTIYF. CDR3 nucleotides: TGTGCCATCAGTATCGATCTTGGGAACACCATATATTTT.

This clonotype was observed at least ten times. The chain links TRBV5-5 to TRBJ2-6; D unresolved. This CDR3 is built from 16 residues. V was shortened by 0 bases and J by 4 bases, with 11 bases between the two germline ends. Germline assignment: CDR1 SGHKS and CDR2 YYEKEE (reference sequence). This chain's CDR3 is CASSLDRSAGANVLTF. CDR3 nucleotides: TGTGCCAGCAGCTTGGACAGAAGCGCCGGGGCCAACGTCCTGACTTTC. Using reference TRBV5-5 and TRBJ2-6 for the parts outside the CDR3, the full variable domain is DAGVTQSPTHLIKTRGQQVTLRCSPISGHKSVSWYQQVLGQGPQFIFQYYEKEERGRGNFPDRFSARQFPNYSSELNVNALLLGDSALYLCASSLDRSAGANVLTFGAGSRLTVL.

The chain links TRBV7-2 to TRBJ1-2; weak D call: TRBD1 (5 bases). CDR3 size: 16 residues. CDR1 is SGHTA, CDR2 FQGNSA, per germline. The germline V and J ends were trimmed by 5 bases and 8 bases, with 24 bases remaining between them. The CDR3 DNA reads TGTGCCAGCAGCCCTCGACAGATGATCGGTGCTTGGGGCTACACCTTC. Its protein is CASSPRQMIGAWGYTF. Drawing the rest from reference TRBV7-2 and TRBJ1-2, the complete variable domain is GAGVSQSPSNKVTEKGKDVELRCDPISGHTALYWYRQSLGQGLEFLIYFQGNSAPDKSGLPSDRFSAERTGGSVSTLTIQRTQQEDSAVYLCASSPRQMIGAWGYTFGSGTRLTVV.

This chain joins TRBV6-5 and TRBJ1-2, with D possibly being TRBD1 (6 bases). Germline V gene lookup returns CDR1 MNHEY and CDR2 SVGAGI. V shed 0 bases and J shed 8 bases, with 16 bases lying between them. This CDR3 region has 15 residues. The CDR3 DNA is TGTGCCAGCAGTTACTCGAGGGGGGTTCGAGACGGCTACACCTTC. Its translation is CASSYSRGVRDGYTF.

The chain couples TRBV7-2 to TRBJ1-2, with unresolved D. There are 13 residues in the CDR3. V was pared by 5 bases and J by 4 bases, with 11 bases between. CDR1 SGHTA and CDR2 FQGNSA come from the germline V gene. CDR3 in amino acids: CASSTGIAYGYTF. The CDR3 nucleotides are TGTGCCAGCAGCACTGGGATCGCCTATGGCTACACCTTC.

Ten or more counts support this clonotype. The J gene is TRBJ1-1, the V gene TRBV29-1, with TRBD1 matching over 7 bases. The CDR3 has 15 residues. The germline CDR1 and CDR2 sequences are SQVTM and ANQGSEA. The trim removed 4 bases at V and 0 bases at J, leaving 8 bases unmatched. CDR3 in amino acids: CSVVGGRGMNTEAFF. In DNA form, the CDR3 reads TGCAGCGTTGTTGGTGGCAGGGGGATGAACACTGAAGCTTTCTTT.

This clonotype came up many times. This chain joins TRBV7-8 and TRBJ2-1; possibly TRBD2 for D (5 bases). V was pared by 3 bases and J by 13 bases, with 16 bases between. Germline V CDR1 and CDR2: SGHVS, FQNEAQ. CDR3 length equals 13 residues. This CDR3 reads CASSFKGRERQFF. The CDR3 DNA sequence: TGTGCCAGCAGCTTCAAGGGTAGGGAGAGACAGTTCTTC.

This clonotype was counted between two and nine times. The chain employs TRBV20-1 and TRBJ2-5; possible D gene TRBD1, 5 bases. The V gene lost 0 bases and the J gene lost 3 bases, with 26 bases spanning the gap. CDR1 is DFQATT, CDR2 SNEGSKA, per germline (reference sequence). The CDR3 is 19 residues long. The CDR3, as DNA: TGCAGTGCTAGAGATGTCGGACACCCGACAGAAGTTTACAAAGAGACCCAGTACTTC. This sequence encodes CSARDVGHPTEVYKETQYF.

This clonotype has a count of ten or more. The chain is built from TRBV29-1 and TRBJ2-4; 8 bases align to TRBD2. V dropped 5 bases and J dropped 0; count of bases not matched to a gene: 9. CDR3 length: 16 residues. From germline, CDR1 is SQVTM and CDR2 ANQGSEA. DNA of the CDR3: TGCAGCGTTCGGCCCACAGCGGGGGAAGCCAAAAACATTCAGTACTTC. This codes for CSVRPTAGEAKNIQYF.

The sample holds a few counts of this clonotype. CDR3 sequence reads: CSAYRQGQGYGYTF. Here the CDR3 DNA reads TGCAGTGCTTATAGACAGGGTCAAGGGTATGGCTACACCTTC. The chain couples TRBV20-1 to TRBJ1-2; 7 positions match TRBD1. Germline CDR1 reads DFQATT; CDR2 reads SNEGSKA (reference sequence). V gave up 5 bases and J gave up 5 bases; unmatched junction bases: 11. This CDR3 is 14 amino acids long.